This T cell receptor (beta chain) was profiled in a study of T cell repertoires in cytomegalovirus infection. Across the study: Well-studied HLA-B-restricted CMV epitopes were used in the study alongside recently identified HLA-C-restricted ones. Public TCR beta signatures were indicative of both CMV infection and a matching HLA type. Findings of the study overall: There were carriers of CMV plus the relevant HLA, and cumulative public TCR beta family frequency identified them. CMV-specific TCR beta clonotypes restricted by HLA-C were the ones dominating the ex vivo response.

This clonotype was counted only a few times. Its antigen is as yet unknown. TCRdb reprocessed the reads via MiXCR and lists one record per CDR3 protein. In the table there are 650,000 to 900,000 distinct CDR3 sequences, approximately 29% of which are singletons. The origin of this receptor is a human donor in good health (CMV status not recorded). Some clones in this sample may be carry-over from other donors' samples. The sequenced sample was cultured CD8+ T cells from PBMCs, obtained from culture after CMV antigen stimulation.

The CDR3 nucleotides are TGTGCCAGCAGTTTAGCGTCAGGGCAGTATAGGTACAATGAGCAGTTCTTC. This translates into CASSLASGQYRYNEQFF. The gene calls are TRBV12-3 or TRBV12-4 and TRBJ2-1, with D possibly TRBD1 on 5 matching bases. CDR3 length: 17 residues. V lost 0 bases and J lost 4, with 16 bases in between.